This TCR beta chain was sequenced during a study of shared clonotypes between healthy human individuals. Across the whole study: The people who gave samples were two women and a few men aged 18 to 49.

The CDR3 runs to 14 residues. Trimming pared 7 bases from V and 8 bases from J, leaving 18 bases between. CDR1 and CDR2 (germline): MDHEN, SYDVKM. Study results and limitations: Inspection by rarefaction showed sorted-subset sequencing to be incomplete despite large depth.

Each PCR replicate from the sorted subsets contained 150 to 200 ng DNA, which is about 30,000 T cell genomes. As processed by the authors: In the immunoSEQ data, sequences were junction-only and lacked quality scores, so filtering differed. Sequencing used immunoSEQ multiplex PCR; TCRdb keeps in-frame clones, though not all of them. The V and J calls and clone size are taken from that table; D and trimming were inferred from the DNA. The sample gives around 2,000,000 clones, about 93% of which show up once; roughly 1.7% is in the top ten. Concerning this clone itself: The antigen is unknown.

Naive CD8 cells comprised CD45RO-negative, CCR7-positively selected cells, excluding terminally differentiated effector memory CD45RA+ cells. Input material: naive CD8+ T cells from PBMCs. This TCR derives from a man between 18 and 29 years old in good health. Some clones in this sample may be carry-over from other donors' samples. The chain uses TRBV28 and TRBJ2-1; D is perhaps TRBD2 (5 bases). The CDR3 loop reads CASTSLSGFDEQFF. The CDR3 region has the DNA TGTGCCAGCACTTCCCTTTCGGGGTTCGATGAGCAGTTCTTC.